This T cell receptor beta chain was documented in a study of cytomegalovirus exposure and HLA in healthy donors. Whole-study findings and limits: A later examination showed that TCR association rates differed by HLA locus, with DRB1 most and HLA-C fewest. Presence/absence results assume similar sequencing depth per donor, which may not hold. Productive status was seen about 90% or about 30% of the time for most TCR beta V segments in an earlier analysis. Cytomegalovirus status, reportedly, was diagnosed with high specificity and sensitivity by the classifier.

Remarks on this clone: What it binds is not known.

The PCR employed 60 Vbeta primers together with 13 Jbeta primers. Generated by immunoSEQ multiplex PCR, the TCRdb table keeps only in-frame clones and is missing some. The data show 80,000 or so clones, approximately 70% seen once. Sequencing input: PBMCs. This receptor was obtained from a woman in her 40s in good health and CMV-seropositive.

Written as DNA, the CDR3 is TGTGCCTGGAGCGCGACAGGGGGGCAGCCCCAGCATTTT. Residues: CAWSATGGQPQHF. The chain recombines TRBV30 with TRBJ1-5, with TRBD1 identical over 9 bases. Germline-derived CDR1 and CDR2 are GTSNPN and SVGIG (reference sequence). The CDR3 has 13 amino acids. J was trimmed by 7 bases and V by 3 bases; bases with no gene match: 4.